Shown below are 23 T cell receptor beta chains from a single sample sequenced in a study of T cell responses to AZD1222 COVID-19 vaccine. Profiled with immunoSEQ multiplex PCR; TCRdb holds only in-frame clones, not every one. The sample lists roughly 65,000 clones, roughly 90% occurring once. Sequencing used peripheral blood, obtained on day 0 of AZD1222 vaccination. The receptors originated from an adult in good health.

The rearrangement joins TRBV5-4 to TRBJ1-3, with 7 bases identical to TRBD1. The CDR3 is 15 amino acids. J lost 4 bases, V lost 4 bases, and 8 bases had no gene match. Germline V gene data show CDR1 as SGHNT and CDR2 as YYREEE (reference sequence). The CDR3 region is CASSPWQGGGNTIYF. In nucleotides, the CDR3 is TGTGCCAGCAGCCCCTGGCAGGGGGGCGGAAACACCATATATTTT.

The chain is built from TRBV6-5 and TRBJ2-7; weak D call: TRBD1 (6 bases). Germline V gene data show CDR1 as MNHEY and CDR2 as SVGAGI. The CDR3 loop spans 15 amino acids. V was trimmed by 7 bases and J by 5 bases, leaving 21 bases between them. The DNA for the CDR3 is TGTGCCAGCATCCGAAGCTTACAGGGCGCCCACGAGCAGTACTTC. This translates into CASIRSLQGAHEQYF.

The CDR3 DNA sequence: TGCGCCAGCAGCCCCACCCTGAAGGGTGAGCAGTTCTTC. Its protein product is CASSPTLKGEQFF. V gene TRBV4-3 combines with J gene TRBJ2-1; D is unclear. Trimming cost V 4 bases and J 9 bases, with 13 bases left between them. CDR1 is LGHNA and CDR2 is YSLEER in the germline V gene. The length of the CDR3 is 13 residues.

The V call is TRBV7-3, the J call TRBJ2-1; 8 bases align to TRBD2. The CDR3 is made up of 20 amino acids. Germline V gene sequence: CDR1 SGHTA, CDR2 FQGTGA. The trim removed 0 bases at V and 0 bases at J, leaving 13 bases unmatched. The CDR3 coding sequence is TGTGCCAGCAGCTTAACTTCGGGAGGGGATTTTGGCAGCTCCTACAATGAGCAGTTCTTC. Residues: CASSLTSGGDFGSSYNEQFF.

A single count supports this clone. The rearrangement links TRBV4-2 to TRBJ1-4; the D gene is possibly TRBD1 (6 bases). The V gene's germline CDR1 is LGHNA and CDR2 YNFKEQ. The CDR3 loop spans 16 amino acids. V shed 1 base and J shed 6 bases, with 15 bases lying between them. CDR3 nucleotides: TGTGCCAGCAGCCAAGCCTCAGGGGTCGGAGATGAAAAACTGTTTTTT. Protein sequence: CASSQASGVGDEKLFF.

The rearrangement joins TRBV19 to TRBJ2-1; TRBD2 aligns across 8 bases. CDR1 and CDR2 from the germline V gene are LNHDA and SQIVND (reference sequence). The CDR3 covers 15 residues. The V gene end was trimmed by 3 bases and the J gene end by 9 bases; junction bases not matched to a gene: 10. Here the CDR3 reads CASSMGLGVGVEQFF. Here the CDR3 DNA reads TGTGCCAGTAGTATGGGACTAGGGGTAGGGGTTGAGCAGTTCTTC. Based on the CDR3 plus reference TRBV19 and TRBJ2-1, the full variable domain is DGGITQSPKYLFRKEGQNVTLSCEQNLNHDAMYWYRQDPGQGLRLIYYSQIVNDFQKGDIAEGYSVSREKKESFPLTVTSAQKNPTAFYLCASSMGLGVGVEQFFGPGTRLTVL.

CDR3 bases: TGCGCCAGCAGCCAACCTTTTCGACAGGGAAATACCGGGGAGCTGTTTTTT. This encodes CASSQPFRQGNTGELFF. This sequence joins TRBV4-1 and TRBJ2-2, with 7 bases that match TRBD1. Unmatched junction bases numbered 11, after V lost 2 bases and J lost 5 bases. There are 17 residues in the CDR3. Germline V CDR1 and CDR2: MGHRA, YSYEKL.

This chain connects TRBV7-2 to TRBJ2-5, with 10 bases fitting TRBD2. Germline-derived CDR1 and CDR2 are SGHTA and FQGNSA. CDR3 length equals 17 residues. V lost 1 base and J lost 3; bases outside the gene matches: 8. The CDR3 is CASSLVSAGGKKETQYF. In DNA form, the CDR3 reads TGTGCCAGCAGCTTAGTCTCAGCGGGAGGGAAGAAAGAGACCCAGTACTTC.

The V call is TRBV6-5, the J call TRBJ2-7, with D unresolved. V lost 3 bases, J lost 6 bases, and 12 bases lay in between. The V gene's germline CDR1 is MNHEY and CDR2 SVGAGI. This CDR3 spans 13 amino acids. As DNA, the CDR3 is TGTGCCAGCAGTTATGGTCTACAGAGCGAGCAGTACTTC. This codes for CASSYGLQSEQYF.

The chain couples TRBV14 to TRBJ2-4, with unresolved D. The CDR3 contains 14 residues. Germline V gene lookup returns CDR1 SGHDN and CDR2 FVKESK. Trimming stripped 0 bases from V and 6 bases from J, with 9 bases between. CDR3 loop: CASSQDVSRNIQYF. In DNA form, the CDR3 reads TGTGCCAGCAGCCAAGATGTCAGTCGAAACATTCAGTACTTC.

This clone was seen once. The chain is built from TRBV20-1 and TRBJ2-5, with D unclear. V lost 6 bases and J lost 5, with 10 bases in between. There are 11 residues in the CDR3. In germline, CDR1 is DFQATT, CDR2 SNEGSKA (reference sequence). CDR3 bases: TGCAGTGCCCGAAGCCGGGAGACCCAGTACTTC. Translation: CSARSRETQYF.

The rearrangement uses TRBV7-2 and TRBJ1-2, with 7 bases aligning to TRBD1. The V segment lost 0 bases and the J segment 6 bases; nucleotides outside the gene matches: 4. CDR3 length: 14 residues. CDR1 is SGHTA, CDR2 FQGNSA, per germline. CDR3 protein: CASSLARQGHGYTF. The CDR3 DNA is TGTGCCAGCAGCTTAGCGAGACAGGGTCATGGCTACACCTTC.

The CDR3 reads CASSSRGANTEAFF. DNA for the CDR3: TGTGCCAGCAGTTCCAGGGGGGCCAACACTGAAGCTTTCTTT. This rearrangement joins TRBV28 to TRBJ1-1; 7 bases align to TRBD1. V was pared by 4 bases and J by 2 bases, with 4 bases of the junction left unmatched. The CDR3 consists of 14 residues. CDR1 is MDHEN, CDR2 SYDVKM, per germline.

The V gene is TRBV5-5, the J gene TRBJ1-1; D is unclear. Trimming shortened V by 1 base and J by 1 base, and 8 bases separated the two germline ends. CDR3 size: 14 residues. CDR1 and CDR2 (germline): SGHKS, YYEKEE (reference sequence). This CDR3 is CASSLRQENTEAFF. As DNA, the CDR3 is TGTGCCAGCAGCTTGAGGCAGGAGAACACTGAAGCTTTCTTT. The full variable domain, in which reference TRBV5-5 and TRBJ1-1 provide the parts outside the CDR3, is DAGVTQSPTHLIKTRGQQVTLRCSPISGHKSVSWYQQVLGQGPQFIFQYYEKEERGRGNFPDRFSARQFPNYSSELNVNALLLGDSALYLCASSLRQENTEAFFGQGTRLTVV.

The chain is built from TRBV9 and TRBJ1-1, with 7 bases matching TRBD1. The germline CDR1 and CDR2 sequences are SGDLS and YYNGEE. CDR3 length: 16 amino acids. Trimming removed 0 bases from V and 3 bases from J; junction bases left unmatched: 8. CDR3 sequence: CASSVGDRVRYTEAFF. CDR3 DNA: TGTGCCAGCAGCGTAGGAGACAGGGTTCGGTACACTGAAGCTTTCTTT.

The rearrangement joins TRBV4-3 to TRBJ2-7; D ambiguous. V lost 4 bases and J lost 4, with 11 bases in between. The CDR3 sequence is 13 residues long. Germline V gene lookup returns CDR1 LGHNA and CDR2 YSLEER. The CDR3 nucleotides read TGCGCCAGCAGCCGATCGACCGGGTACGAGCAGTACTTC. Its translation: CASSRSTGYEQYF.

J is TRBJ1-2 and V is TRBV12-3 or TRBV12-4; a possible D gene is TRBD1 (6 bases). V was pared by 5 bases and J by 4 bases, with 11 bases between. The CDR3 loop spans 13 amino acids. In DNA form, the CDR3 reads TGTGCCAGCAGTAAAGGACAGAGCTATGGCTACACCTTC. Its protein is CASSKGQSYGYTF.

The CDR3 is CASSNDPGTGNEKLFF. The CDR3 bases are TGTGCCAGCAGTAACGACCCCGGGACGGGTAATGAAAAACTGTTTTTT. This chain joins TRBV6-2 or TRBV6-3 and TRBJ1-4; possibly TRBD1 for D (5 bases). V lost 5 bases and J 4 bases, leaving 17 bases between the germline ends. CDR3 length equals 16 residues. Per germline, CDR1 MNHEY and CDR2 SVGEGT.

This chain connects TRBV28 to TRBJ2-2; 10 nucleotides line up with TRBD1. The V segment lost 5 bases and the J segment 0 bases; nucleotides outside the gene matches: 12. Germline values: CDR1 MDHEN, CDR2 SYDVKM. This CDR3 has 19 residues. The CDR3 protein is CASSIGTGVINSNTGELFF. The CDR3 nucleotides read TGTGCCAGCAGTATAGGGACAGGGGTCATTAATTCGAACACCGGGGAGCTGTTTTTT. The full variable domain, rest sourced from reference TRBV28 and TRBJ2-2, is DVKVTQSSRYLVKRTGEKVFLECVQDMDHENMFWYRQDPGLGLRLIYFSYDVKMKEKGDIPEGYSVSREKKERFSLILESASTNQTSMYLCASSIGTGVINSNTGELFFGEGSRLTVL.

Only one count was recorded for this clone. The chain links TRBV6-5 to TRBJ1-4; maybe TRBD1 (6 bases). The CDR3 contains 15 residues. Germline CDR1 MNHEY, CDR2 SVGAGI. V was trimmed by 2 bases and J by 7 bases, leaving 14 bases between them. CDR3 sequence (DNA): TGTGCCAGCAGTTACGCCGGGGGCGTCGGTGAAAAACTGTTTTTT. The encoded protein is CASSYAGGVGEKLFF.

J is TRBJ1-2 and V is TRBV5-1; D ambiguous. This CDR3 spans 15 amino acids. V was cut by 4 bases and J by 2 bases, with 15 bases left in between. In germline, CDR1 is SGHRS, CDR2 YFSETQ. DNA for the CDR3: TGCGCCAGCAGCCCCCAAATGACTTACAACTATGGCTACACCTTC. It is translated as CASSPQMTYNYGYTF.

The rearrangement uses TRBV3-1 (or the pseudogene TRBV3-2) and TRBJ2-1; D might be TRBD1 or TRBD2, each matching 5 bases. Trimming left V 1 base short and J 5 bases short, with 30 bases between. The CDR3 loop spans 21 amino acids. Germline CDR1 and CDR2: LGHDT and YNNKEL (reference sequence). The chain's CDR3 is CASSQGNPYSRGSQEDNEQFF. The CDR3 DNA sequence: TGTGCCAGCAGCCAAGGAAACCCTTACTCCCGAGGGTCACAGGAGGACAATGAGCAGTTCTTC.

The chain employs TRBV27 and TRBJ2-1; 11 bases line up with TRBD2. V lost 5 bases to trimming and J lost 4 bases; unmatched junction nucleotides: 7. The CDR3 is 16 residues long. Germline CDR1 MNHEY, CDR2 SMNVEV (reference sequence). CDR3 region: CASSLAGGSAYNEQFF. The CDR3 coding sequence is TGTGCCAGCAGTCTAGCGGGAGGAAGTGCATACAATGAGCAGTTCTTC.